This T cell receptor beta chain is from a study of cytomegalovirus exposure and HLA in healthy donors. The primer mix had 60 Vbeta and 13 Jbeta primers. Assay: immunoSEQ multiplex PCR; the TCRdb copy retains only in-frame clones and omits some. The sample has tens of thousands of clones; 70% to 85% are singletons. The trim removed 1 base at V and 5 bases at J, leaving 3 bases unmatched. The germline CDR1 and CDR2 sequences are SGHTA and FQGNSA. This CDR3 region has 15 residues. The sequence was collected from a man aged 45-65 years in good health and CMV-seronegative. The chain employs TRBV7-2 and TRBJ2-1, with 9 bases that match TRBD2. What was sequenced was PBMCs. CDR3 amino acids: CASSLGGRVHNEQFF. The CDR3 DNA reads as TGTGCCAGCAGCTTAGGCGGGAGGGTCCACAATGAGCAGTTCTTC.